This T cell receptor (beta chain) was sequenced for a study of CD8 T cells in ankylosing spondylitis (dated by TCRdb to about 2017). In terms of the full investigation: The study profiled T cell receptor beta repertoires in healthy donors and ankylosing spondylitis patients to find disease-linked TCR variants. In total, the full study cohort was made up of about 110 healthy donors and about two dozen ankylosing spondylitis patients. Peripheral blood was sampled, and synovial fluid was additionally collected from ankylosing spondylitis patients.

As to this clonotype: This receptor's antigen is unknown. No much larger clonotype is one base removed from it; base qualities were not supplied.

What the study reported, not specific to this receptor: Blood from ankylosing spondylitis patients appeared to be characterized by a TCR beta motif composed of under 10 highly homologous amino acid variants. Some motif variants had previously been reported in the synovial fluid and blood of reactive arthritis patients, which suggests shared mechanisms of disease initiation. The disease-linked clones had a CD8+ phenotype and were found at relatively low frequencies in peripheral blood. The disease-linked clones were reported as significantly enriched in matched synovial fluid samples from ankylosing spondylitis patients.

The sequencer was an Illumina HiSeq 2500. Quantitative 5'-RACE with molecular barcodes was used to prepare TCR beta libraries. The authors' analysis ran thus. Disease-linked TCR variants were identified with a new computational method built on a probabilistic model of VDJ rearrangement. TCRdb trimmed the raw reads at Q25, called clones with MiXCR and kept productive beta chains. Each CDR3 protein appears once, grouped with its most common genes and DNA. It is TCRdb's table, rather than the study itself, that gives the V and J calls and clone size. This sample lists some 90,000 distinct CDR3 sequences; around 30% were detected once. The ten top clones hold 45% to 65% of the sample. Taken from the germline V gene, the CDR1 and CDR2 loops are SQVTM and ANQGSEA. The CDR3 contains 11 residues, cysteine and phenylalanine counted. Only the CDR3 region is kept as DNA, spanning 33 bases read in frame from base 1. The V and J ends are trimmed by 3 bases and 0 bases, leaving 2 bases between them.

The chain employs TRBV29-1 and TRBJ1-1; no D segment can be confidently identified. Sequencing was performed on blood, either unsorted or a sorted T cell fraction (not recorded which). This sequence was found in a male donor with ankylosing spondylitis or in good health (not recorded which). Read as DNA, the sequence is TGCAGCGTTGAGGTGAACACTGAAGCTTTCTTT. This codes for CSVEVNTEAFF.